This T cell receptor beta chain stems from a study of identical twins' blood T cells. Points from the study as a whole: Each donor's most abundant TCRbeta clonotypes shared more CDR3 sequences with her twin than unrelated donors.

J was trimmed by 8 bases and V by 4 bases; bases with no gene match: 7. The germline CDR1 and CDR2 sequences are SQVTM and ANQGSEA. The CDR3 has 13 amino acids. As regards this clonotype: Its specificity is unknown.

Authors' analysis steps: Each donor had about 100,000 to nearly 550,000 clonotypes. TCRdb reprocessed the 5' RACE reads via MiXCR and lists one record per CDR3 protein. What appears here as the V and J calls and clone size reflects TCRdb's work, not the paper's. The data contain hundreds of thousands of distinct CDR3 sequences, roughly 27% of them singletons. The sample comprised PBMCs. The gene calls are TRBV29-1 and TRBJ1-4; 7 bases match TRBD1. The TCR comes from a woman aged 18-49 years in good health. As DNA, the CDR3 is TGCAGCGTTGTGGCGCAGACAGGGGAAAAACTGTTTTTT. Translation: CSVVAQTGEKLFF.